This T cell receptor (beta chain) was documented in a study of identifying expanded T cells in peripheral blood. The study's findings and limits: Across healthy donors, higher total template counts meant significantly greater approximately two-week count variance. Over approximately two and four weeks, about 16 and 19 clones changed, versus 1.2 between replicates.

Using immunoSEQ multiplex PCR, the repertoire was profiled, and TCRdb retains in-frame clones only, with some absent. The sample holds 84,000 or so clones, 85% to 90% seen once. This clone was seen a single time. Its matching antigen is unknown. No infections or other immune events were documented during collection. This CDR3 is built from 12 residues. V lost 6 bases, J lost 6 bases, and 9 bases lay in between. Germline V lookup: CDR1 MDHEN, CDR2 SYDVKM. The chain employs TRBV28 and TRBJ1-5; D unresolved. The sample taken for sequencing was blood. The receptor was isolated from a person aged 18 to 70 in good health. Written as DNA, the CDR3 is TGTGCCAGCAGGCCGGGTGGTCAGCCCCAGCATTTT. This codes for CASRPGGQPQHF.